Shown below are 15 T cell receptor beta chains from a single sample sequenced in a study of control samples from healthy donors and cancer patients. Sequenced by immunoSEQ multiplex PCR; TCRdb stores in-frame clones only, minus some. The data contain over 150,000 clones, under 95% of them singletons. The sequenced material came from blood. These receptors were obtained from a woman between 18 and 30 years old in good health.

The chain joins TRBV5-1 to TRBJ1-6, with D hard to call. The germline CDR1 and CDR2 sequences are SGHRS and YFSETQ. V lost 2 bases, J lost 10 bases, and 16 bases lay in between. The CDR3 totals 15 residues. The CDR3 region has the DNA TGCGCCAGCAGCTTACTCGGAACCGAGGACTCACCCCTCCACTTT. This translates into CASSLLGTEDSPLHF.

The J gene is TRBJ1-2, the V gene TRBV19; D is ambiguous. Trimming pared 3 bases from V and 1 base from J, leaving 12 bases between. This CDR3 has 15 amino acids. Germline values: CDR1 LNHDA, CDR2 SQIVND (reference sequence). The CDR3 DNA sequence: TGTGCCAGTAGTATGTCTCGCACTATTAACTATGGCTACACCTTC. It encodes CASSMSRTINYGYTF.

V and J are TRBV7-9 and TRBJ2-7; no clear D gene. The CDR3 length is 11 residues. Germline V gene lookup returns CDR1 SEHNR and CDR2 FQNEAQ (reference sequence). Trimming left V 5 bases short and J 4 bases short, with 6 bases between. CDR3: CASSQRYEQYF. CDR3 DNA sequence: TGTGCCAGCAGCCAGCGATACGAGCAGTACTTC. The full variable domain, its missing parts supplied by reference TRBV7-9 and TRBJ2-7, is DTGVSQNPRHKITKRGQNVTFRCDPISEHNRLYWYRQTLGQGPEFLTYFQNEAQLEKSRLLSDRFSAERPKGSFSTLEIQRTEQGDSAMYLCASSQRYEQYFGPGTRLTVT.

The chain's CDR3 is CASSVGQGGETQYF. Written as DNA, the CDR3 is TGTGCCAGCAGCGTAGGACAGGGTGGCGAGACCCAGTACTTC. This chain links TRBV9 with TRBJ2-5, with 7 bases lining up with TRBD1. Germline V lookup: CDR1 SGDLS, CDR2 YYNGEE. The length of the CDR3 is 14 residues. The junction had 4 bases not matched to a gene; V was cut back by 0 bases and J by 5 bases.

The chain is built from TRBV7-9 and TRBJ1-1; D is unclear. The CDR3 sequence is 15 residues long. Germline CDR1 and CDR2: SEHNR and FQNEAQ (reference sequence). V was pared by 5 bases and J by 1 base, with 14 bases between. The DNA for the CDR3 is TGTGCCAGCAGCCCGGGAAACTACAGGAACACTGAAGCTTTCTTT. It codes for CASSPGNYRNTEAFF.

The V and J genes are TRBV7-2 and TRBJ2-7; D possibly uses TRBD1 or TRBD2 (8 bases each). The V and J ends lost 5 bases and 0 bases respectively, with 17 bases between them. The CDR3 is 16 residues long. CDR1 and CDR2 (germline): SGHTA, FQGNSA. CDR3 protein: CASSREGTGFSYEQYF. Written as DNA, the CDR3 is TGTGCCAGCAGCCGGGAGGGGACAGGATTCTCCTACGAGCAGTACTTC.

About this clone itself: The same CDR3 also results from other DNA sequences found in this sample. This chain uses TRBV7-2 with TRBJ1-5, with D maybe TRBD1 (5 bases). The ends were cut back, 1 base at V and 1 base at J, with 8 bases in the middle. Germline lookup yields CDR1 SGHTA and CDR2 FQGNSA. The CDR3 is made up of 15 amino acids. The CDR3 DNA reads as TGTGCCAGCAGCTTAGGGGGGGAGAGCAATCAGCCCCAGCATTTT. Encoded protein: CASSLGGESNQPQHF.

This chain joins TRBV14 and TRBJ2-7; no firm D call. CDR3 length: 16 residues. V was clipped by 0 bases and J by 3 bases, with 15 bases between them. CDR1 is SGHDN, CDR2 FVKESK, per germline. As DNA, the CDR3 is TGTGCCAGCAGCCAAGATGATGGAGCATTTATCTACGAGCAGTACTTC. Amino acid sequence: CASSQDDGAFIYEQYF. The variable domain in full, with the rest retrieved from reference TRBV14 and TRBJ2-7, is EAGVTQFPSHSVIEKGQTVTLRCDPISGHDNLYWYRRVMGKEIKFLLHFVKESKQDESGMPNNRFLAERTGGTYSTLKVQPAELEDSGVYFCASSQDDGAFIYEQYFGPGTRLTVT.

The chain combines TRBV10-3 with TRBJ2-1; 9 bases agree with TRBD1. CDR3 length equals 16 residues. Per germline, CDR1 ENHRY and CDR2 SYGVKD. With 8 bases clipped from V and 8 bases from J, the junction kept 16 bases outside the gene matches. The CDR3 region has the DNA TGTGCCATCGCAGTCTCGGGGGACAGGGTTCGAGATGAGCAGTTCTTC. Translation gives CAIAVSGDRVRDEQFF.

There are a few counts of this clone. The J gene is TRBJ1-2, the V gene TRBV19, with D hard to call. CDR3 size: 14 residues. The V end lost 0 bases, the J end lost 8 bases, and 13 bases lay between the germline ends. Germline assignment: CDR1 LNHDA and CDR2 SQIVND (reference sequence). CDR3 in amino acids: CASSIEAPPTGYTF. The CDR3 nucleotides read TGTGCCAGTAGTATAGAGGCCCCCCCGACGGGCTACACCTTC.

The chain is built from TRBV11-2 and TRBJ1-1; a weak D match, TRBD1 (6 bases). The CDR3 has 14 residues. V gave up 5 bases and J gave up 5 bases, with 15 bases separating them. CDR1 and CDR2 (germline): SGHAT, FQNNGV. CDR3 sequence reads: CASSPLQGKTEAFF. Written as DNA, the CDR3 is TGTGCCAGCAGCCCATTGCAGGGGAAAACTGAAGCTTTCTTT.

V usage is TRBV5-6 and J usage is TRBJ1-5, with a possible D match to TRBD1 (5 bases). The V gene lost 3 bases and the J gene lost 4 bases, with 14 bases spanning the gap. This CDR3 is built from 15 residues. Germline CDR1 is SGHDT and CDR2 is YYEEEE. CDR3 loop: CASSSYRGPNQPQHF. DNA for the CDR3: TGTGCCAGCAGCTCCTACCGGGGACCGAATCAGCCCCAGCATTTT.

The genes are TRBV7-8 and TRBJ2-4; D unresolved. The germline gives CDR1 SGHVS, CDR2 FQNEAQ. The CDR3 is 15 amino acids. Trimming stripped 7 bases from V and 0 bases from J, with 13 bases between. The CDR3 DNA sequence: TGTGCCAGCACCAAGTGGAAGGGAGCCAAAAACATTCAGTACTTC. Encoded protein: CASTKWKGAKNIQYF.

The rearrangement uses TRBV4-1 and TRBJ1-1; D unclear. CDR1 and CDR2 (germline): MGHRA, YSYEKL. V lost 7 bases, J lost 5 bases, and 14 bases lay in between. CDR3 length: 13 amino acids. The CDR3 reads CASTALGRTEAFF. CDR3 DNA: TGCGCCAGCACCGCACTAGGGAGAACTGAAGCTTTCTTT.

This clone was detected a few times. The J gene is TRBJ1-2, the V gene TRBV3-1 (or the pseudogene TRBV3-2); 9 bases line up with TRBD1. V trimming: 5 bases; J trimming: 6 bases; junction bases outside the gene matches: 4. CDR3 length: 13 residues. CDR1 and CDR2 (germline): LGHDT, YNNKEL (reference sequence). CDR3 region: CASSLQGADGYTF. CDR3 bases: TGTGCCAGCAGCTTACAGGGGGCAGATGGCTACACCTTC.